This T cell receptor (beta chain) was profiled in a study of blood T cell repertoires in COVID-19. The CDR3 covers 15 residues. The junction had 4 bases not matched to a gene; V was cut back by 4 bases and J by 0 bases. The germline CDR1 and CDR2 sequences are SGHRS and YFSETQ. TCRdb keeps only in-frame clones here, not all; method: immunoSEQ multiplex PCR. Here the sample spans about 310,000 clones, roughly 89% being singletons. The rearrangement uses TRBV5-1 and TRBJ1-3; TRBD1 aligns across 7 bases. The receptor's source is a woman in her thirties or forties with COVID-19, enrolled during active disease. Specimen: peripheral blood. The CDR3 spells CASSLGTVSGNTIYF. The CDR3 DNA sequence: TGCGCCAGCAGCCTCGGGACAGTCTCTGGAAACACCATATATTTT.